Presented here are 14 T cell receptor beta chains from one specimen sequenced in a study of shared clonotypes between healthy human individuals. Generated by immunoSEQ multiplex PCR, the TCRdb table keeps only in-frame clones and is missing some. The data hold 2,500,000 or so clones, with less than 95% observed a single time. Sequenced sample: naive CD4+ T cells from PBMCs. Subset reported: CD45RA+ positively selected. These receptors were collected from a young man in good health. Some clones in this sample may be carry-over from other donors' samples.

As regards this clone: Other DNA sequences from this sample encode an identical CDR3 as well. V and J are TRBV9 and TRBJ2-1; 8 nucleotides line up with TRBD2. CDR3 size: 15 residues. Germline loops: CDR1 SGDLS, CDR2 YYNGEE. Unmatched junction bases numbered 3, after V lost 0 bases and J lost 4 bases. CDR3 nucleotide sequence: TGTGCCAGCAGCGTAGGGTCTAGCGGGTACAATGAGCAGTTCTTC. It encodes CASSVGSSGYNEQFF.

The chain joins TRBV28 to TRBJ2-2, with D perhaps matching TRBD1 (6 bases). V was cut by 6 bases and J by 3 bases, with 17 bases left in between. Germline V lookup: CDR1 MDHEN, CDR2 SYDVKM. The CDR3 contains 16 residues. The CDR3 DNA is TGTGCCAGCAGGACCCTCAGGGGACGGGACACCGGGGAGCTGTTTTTT. Translated: CASRTLRGRDTGELFF.

This sequence joins TRBV28 and TRBJ2-2; 7 nucleotides agree with TRBD1. This CDR3 comprises 15 residues. Germline V lookup: CDR1 MDHEN, CDR2 SYDVKM. With V trimmed by 5 bases and J by 2 bases, 5 bases remained unmatched. The CDR3 is CASSPGQPNTGELFF. For the CDR3, the DNA is TGTGCCAGCAGTCCGGGACAGCCTAACACCGGGGAGCTGTTTTTT.

The chain uses TRBV2 and TRBJ2-7; maybe TRBD2 (6 bases). The germline V and J ends were trimmed by 7 bases and 1 base, with 14 bases remaining between them. Germline CDR1 reads SNHLY; CDR2 reads FYNNEI. This CDR3 is 14 amino acids long. This CDR3 reads CASTGGRESYEQYF. CDR3 bases: TGTGCCAGCACCGGCGGGCGGGAATCCTACGAGCAGTACTTC.

V and J are TRBV18 and TRBJ1-3; 7 bases agree with TRBD1. Trimming removed 4 bases from V and 2 bases from J; junction bases left unmatched: 8. Germline CDR1 reads KGHSH; CDR2 reads LQKENI. The CDR3 sequence is 16 residues long. As DNA, the CDR3 is TGTGCCAGCTCACAATTTAGGGACAGTGCTGGAAACACCATATATTTT. Translating it yields CASSQFRDSAGNTIYF.

As to this clone: The sample has other DNA sequences that encode this CDR3 too. This chain links TRBV18 with TRBJ1-5; D is uncertain. This CDR3 comprises 13 residues. The V gene's germline CDR1 is KGHSH and CDR2 LQKENI. V was pared by 2 bases and J by 0 bases, with 2 bases between. CDR3 coding DNA: TGTGCCAGCTCACCATATAGCAATCAGCCCCAGCATTTT. Translation: CASSPYSNQPQHF. Combining the CDR3 with reference TRBV18 and TRBJ1-5 gives the whole variable domain NAGVMQNPRHLVRRRGQEARLRCSPMKGHSHVYWYRQLPEEGLKFMVYLQKENIIDESGMPKERFSAEFPKEGPSILRIQQVVRGDSAAYFCASSPYSNQPQHFGDGTRLSIL.

This rearrangement joins TRBV28 to TRBJ2-7, with 7 bases aligning to TRBD1. The V segment lost 3 bases and the J segment 1 base; nucleotides outside the gene matches: 15. The germline V gene encodes CDR1 MDHEN and CDR2 SYDVKM. The CDR3 runs 18 residues. The CDR3 spells CASSFPLARQGSSYEQYF. In nucleotides, the CDR3 is TGTGCCAGCAGTTTCCCCCTCGCCCGACAGGGATCTTCCTACGAGCAGTACTTC.

The V gene is TRBV28, the J gene TRBJ1-1, with 8 bases aligning to TRBD1. Germline trimming cut 3 bases from V and 1 base from J; bases unmatched to any gene: 4. This CDR3 comprises 15 residues. Germline loops: CDR1 MDHEN, CDR2 SYDVKM. The CDR3 loop reads CASSFGDRRNTEAFF. Written as DNA, the CDR3 is TGTGCCAGCAGTTTCGGGGACAGGAGGAACACTGAAGCTTTCTTT.

The rearrangement uses TRBV7-8 and TRBJ2-2, with 7 positions matching TRBD2. CDR3 length equals 16 residues. The V segment lost 0 bases and the J segment 7 bases; nucleotides outside the gene matches: 8. Germline CDR1 and CDR2: SGHVS and FQNEAQ. CDR3 nucleotides: TGTGCCAGCAGCTTAGCGCGGTATCGGGAGGACGGGGAGCTGTTTTTT. Amino acid sequence: CASSLARYREDGELFF.

J is TRBJ1-2 and V is TRBV4-2; D uncertain. From germline, CDR1 is LGHNA and CDR2 YNFKEQ. The CDR3 consists of 14 residues. Trimming cost V 4 bases and J 4 bases, with 13 bases left between them. CDR3: CASSPSGPTYGYTF. For the CDR3, the DNA is TGTGCCAGCAGCCCCTCCGGACCGACCTATGGCTACACCTTC.

This rearrangement joins TRBV28 to TRBJ1-6, with D hard to call. The CDR3 spans 13 residues. CDR1 MDHEN and CDR2 SYDVKM come from the germline V gene. The V gene lost 2 bases and the J gene lost 14 bases, with 13 bases spanning the gap. The CDR3 region is CASSLPGAQTLHF. The CDR3 nucleotides are TGTGCCAGCAGTTTACCGGGTGCTCAAACCCTCCACTTT. Supplemented by reference TRBV28 and TRBJ1-6, the full variable domain reads DVKVTQSSRYLVKRTGEKVFLECVQDMDHENMFWYRQDPGLGLRLIYFSYDVKMKEKGDIPEGYSVSREKKERFSLILESASTNQTSMYLCASSLPGAQTLHFGNGTRLTVT.

This rearrangement joins TRBV19 to TRBJ2-1; TRBD2 might be the D (5 bases). The CDR3 is 14 amino acids. Trimming removed 6 bases at V and 4 bases at J, with 13 bases between. Germline V lookup: CDR1 LNHDA, CDR2 SQIVND (reference sequence). CDR3 DNA: TGTGCCAGTAGACCCTCCACTAGATACAATGAGCAGTTCTTC. This gives the protein CASRPSTRYNEQFF.

Remarks on this clone: The sample carries other DNA sequences with the same CDR3. The genes are TRBV19 and TRBJ1-1; D unresolved. Deletions cut 1 base from V and 1 base from J, with 4 bases between. Germline V gene data show CDR1 as LNHDA and CDR2 as SQIVND (reference sequence). The CDR3 loop spans 13 amino acids. DNA for the CDR3: TGTGCCAGTAGTATAGGATCGAACACTGAAGCTTTCTTT. It specifies CASSIGSNTEAFF.

The chain links TRBV2 to TRBJ1-1, with TRBD1 identical over 8 bases. The germline CDR1 and CDR2 sequences are SNHLY and FYNNEI. The ends lost 6 bases at V and 2 bases at J; junction bases unmatched: 5. This CDR3 is 14 amino acids long. CDR3 sequence reads: CASRPGQANTEAFF. The CDR3 coding sequence is TGTGCCAGCAGGCCGGGACAGGCCAACACTGAAGCTTTCTTT.